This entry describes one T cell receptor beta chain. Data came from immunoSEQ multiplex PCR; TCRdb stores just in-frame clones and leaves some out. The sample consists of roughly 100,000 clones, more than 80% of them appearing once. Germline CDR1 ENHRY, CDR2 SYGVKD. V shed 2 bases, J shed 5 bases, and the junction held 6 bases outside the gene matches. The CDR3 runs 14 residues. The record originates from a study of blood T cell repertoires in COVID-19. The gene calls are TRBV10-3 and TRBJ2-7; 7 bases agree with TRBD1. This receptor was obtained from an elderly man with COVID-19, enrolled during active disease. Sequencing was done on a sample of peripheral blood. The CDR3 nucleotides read TGTGCCATCAGTGAGGTCAGGGGGATCGACGAGCAGTACTTC. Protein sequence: CAISEVRGIDEQYF.